The subject of this entry is one TCR beta chain. Its antigen is undetermined. Trimming took 1 base from V and 6 from J, leaving 4 bases between them. In germline, CDR1 is LGHNA, CDR2 YNFKEQ. This CDR3 has 11 amino acids. The sample comes from a study of siplizumab effects on memory and regulatory T cells. Method: immunoSEQ multiplex PCR; TCRdb's copy keeps in-frame clones and lacks some. There are roughly 68,000 clones in the sample; 90% to 97% occur only once, and about 0.095% lies in the top ten. Unstimulated naive, memory, effector memory and TEMRA subsets from three donor pairs were sequenced. Study-wide findings and caveats: A significant reduction in alloreactive sequences traceable to unstimulated CD4+ memory cells was produced by siplizumab. The alloreactive clones that mapped to unstimulated subsets made up only a minor fraction. Memory T cells appeared less diverse than naive cells, which seemed to contribute substantially to alloresponse.

Sequencing was carried out using naive CD8+ T cells sorted from blood. The sequence derives from a human donor in good health. The chain carries TRBV4-2 and TRBJ2-7; D is uncertain. CDR3 coding DNA: TGTGCCAGCAGCCAAGGTAGCGAGCAGTACTTC. It translates to CASSQGSEQYF.